The 2 T cell receptor beta chains below come from one sample, sequenced in a study of blood T cell repertoires in COVID-19. Some clones are missing from TCRdb's copy, which holds only in-frame ones; the method was immunoSEQ multiplex PCR. Here the sample spans around 170,000 clones, about 86% being singletons. Sequencing used peripheral blood. These receptors were obtained from a man over 45 with active or convalescent COVID-19.

The rearrangement uses TRBV10-3 and TRBJ2-7, with 8 positions matching TRBD1. The germline V gene has CDR1 ENHRY and CDR2 SYGVKD. The CDR3 is made up of 14 amino acids. The J segment lost 4 bases and the V segment lost 6 bases, leaving 8 bases of the junction unmatched. CDR3 sequence reads: CAISLRDRNYEQYF. The CDR3 DNA reads as TGTGCCATCAGCCTCCGGGACAGGAATTACGAGCAGTACTTC.

The chain links TRBV5-1 to TRBJ2-2; a possible D gene is TRBD1 (5 bases). The CDR3 runs 16 residues. With 3 bases removed from V and 0 bases from J, the gap between germline ends came to 12 bases. Germline V gene data show CDR1 as SGHRS and CDR2 as YFSETQ. In nucleotides, the CDR3 is TGCGCCAGCAGCTCGACAGTACCATCGAACACCGGGGAGCTGTTTTTT. Residues: CASSSTVPSNTGELFF.